This T cell receptor beta chain was identified in a study of cytomegalovirus exposure and HLA in healthy donors. Across the whole study: Within an early data release were about 80 million unique TCRs drawn from HLA-typed donors. Findings and caveats of the study: Relative to the approximately 700-donor mean, N-insertions were reportedly fewer in an Asian-associated ancestry cluster in a later analysis. Prior analysis indicated that the majority of TCR beta V segments exhibited productivity approximately 90% or approximately 30% of the time.

The study ran its PCR with 60 Vbeta and 13 Jbeta primers. TCRdb's copy holds only in-frame clones and misses some; the assay was immunoSEQ multiplex PCR. The sample includes 55,000 or so clones, 82% of them seen just once. A word on this clone: Antigen specificity is unknown.

At the time of sampling, donors were nominally healthy, though unrecorded immune exposures were likely. Per germline, CDR1 MGHDK and CDR2 SYGVNS. The CDR3 extends over 17 amino acids. The ends lost 5 bases at V and 2 bases at J; junction bases unmatched: 12. Specimen: PBMCs. The V gene is TRBV25-1, the J gene TRBJ2-1, with 7 positions matching TRBD2. This sequence was found in a young man in good health and CMV-seronegative. This CDR3 reads CASSPEVGGKTYNEQFF. In DNA, the CDR3 is TGTGCCAGCAGTCCGGAGGTGGGGGGGAAGACCTACAATGAGCAGTTCTTC. Full variable domain (rest looked up from reference TRBV25-1 and TRBJ2-1): EADIYQTPRYLVIGTGKKITLECSQTMGHDKMYWYQQDPGMELHLIHYSYGVNSTEKGDLSSESTVSRIRTEHFPLTLESARPSHTSQYLCASSPEVGGKTYNEQFFGPGTRLTVL.